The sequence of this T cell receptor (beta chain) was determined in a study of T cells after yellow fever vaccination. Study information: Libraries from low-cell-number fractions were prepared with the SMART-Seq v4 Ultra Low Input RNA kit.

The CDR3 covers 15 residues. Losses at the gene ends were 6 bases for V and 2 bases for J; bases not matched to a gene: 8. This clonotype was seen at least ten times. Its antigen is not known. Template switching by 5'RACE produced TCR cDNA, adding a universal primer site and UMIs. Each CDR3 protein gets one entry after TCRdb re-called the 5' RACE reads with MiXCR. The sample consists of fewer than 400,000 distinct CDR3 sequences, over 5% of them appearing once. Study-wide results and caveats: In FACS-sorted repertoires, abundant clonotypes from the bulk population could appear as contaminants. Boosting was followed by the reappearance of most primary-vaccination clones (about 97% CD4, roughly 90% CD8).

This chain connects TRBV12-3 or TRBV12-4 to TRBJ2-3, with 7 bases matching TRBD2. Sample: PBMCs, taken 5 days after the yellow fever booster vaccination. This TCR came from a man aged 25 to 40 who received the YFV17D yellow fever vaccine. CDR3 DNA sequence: TGTGCCAGCAGCATCGCGACTAGCAACACAGATACGCAGTATTTT. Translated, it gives CASSIATSNTDTQYF.